This T cell receptor (beta chain) was captured by sequencing in a study of cytomegalovirus exposure and HLA in healthy donors (dated by TCRdb to the late 2010s). For context, the study as a whole: In an earlier analysis of 550 to 750 of the donors, 250 to 350 Gb of sequence data and approximately 120 million unique TCR beta sequences from roughly 200 million T cells were reported. Roughly 310 gigabases of sequencing data and 78 million or so unique TCR sequences were included in an early release covering roughly 700 HLA-typed donors. Of the roughly 400 genotyped donors, over 70% fell in the genetic ancestry cluster associated with self-reported Caucasian donors. The study was designed to test whether signatures of past pathogen exposure could be identified by cataloging public T cell receptors. The study used immunosequencing to profile the T cell repertoires of approximately 650 subjects and linked those repertoires to cytomegalovirus serostatus. In addition to the first cohort of 666 subjects, a separate validation cohort of about 120 different subjects was used. To predict cytomegalovirus infection status, the study combined high-throughput TCR immunosequencing, statistical association of individual TCRs with disease status, and machine learning. A later analysis re-examined previously published TCR beta repertoires from 610 or so donors and added high-resolution HLA genotyping to investigate patterns of TCR occurrence. Rather than using new phenotypic data, the later analysis identified candidate immune exposures from TCR beta sequences and from how often those sequences occurred across donors. In an earlier analysis of a few hundred of the donors, high-throughput TCR beta sequencing was used to judge whether each TCR beta V gene segment behaved as functional or pseudogenic. Donor age, sex, ethnicity and CMV serostatus were compiled together with the repertoire data. A later genetic analysis took genome-wide SNP genotypes for about 65% of the 666 donors and used that subset as a discovery cohort. All discovery cohort repertoires had been generated using a single sequencing platform. HLA typing covered class I and class II loci at four-digit resolution. The number of typed donors differed by locus: about 629-640 for A, B, C, DRB1 and DQB1; 522 for DQA1; around 580 for DPA1; and 450 to 480 for DPB1. Because of strong linkage in the cohort, roughly five DR-DQ haplotypes were treated as single units for association and clustering. On average, about 240,000 unique TCR beta nucleotide sequences were sequenced per donor among fewer than 500 genotyped donors of the cohort, with roughly 18% of those sequences being non-productive.

The study at large found these results: An association between a missense DCLRE1C variant and V-gene and J-gene trimming of TCR beta chains was found in a later genetic analysis and replicated in an independent cohort. In a later analysis, HLA-associated TCR beta chains were found to be more clonally expanded and to have lower generation probabilities than equally common non-associated chains. Some IMGT-functional V segments, including TRBV6-2 and TRBV6-3, could not be told apart with the 87-base-pair reads, so those segments were excluded. Assigning TCR associations to individual alleles was difficult when HLA alleles, especially DR and DQ, strongly co-occurred. A cluster of highly shared sequence variants was judged likely to represent a technical artifact of the sequencing pipeline. It was suggested by the authors that the approach could potentially be generalized to other disease states and immunological phenotypes. Most TCR sequences were seen in very few donors, while some public TCRs were found in many individuals. Only TCR beta chains were sequenced in this cohort, and the absence of alpha or paired-chain data limited detectable features. Because some donors lacked HLA typing at each locus, the association tests relied only on the typed subset. Seventeen rarely observed V segments, including chromosome 9 orphons, were excluded from the earlier analysis of approximately 600 of the donors because counts were too low. In an earlier analysis of 500 to 650 of the donors, most TCR beta V segments appeared in productive rearrangements about 87% or about 30% of the time, broadly matching IMGT annotations. Immune exposure information for the cohort was limited to CMV serostatus. Cytomegalovirus status was reported to be diagnosed by the classifier with high specificity and sensitivity in both the original and validation cohorts. At a false discovery rate of 0.05, a later analysis linked about 16,000 TCR beta sequences to specific HLA alleles. In vitro tests confirmed that three of the cytomegalovirus-associated TCR beta chains recognize cytomegalovirus antigens. Linkage disequilibrium might explain the correlated functional status among segregating V segments, but an unknown experimental factor could not be ruled out. A total of 150 to 200 TCR beta chains were listed by the study as associated with cytomegalovirus. Presence/absence analyses assumed roughly uniform sequencing depth across donors, an assumption that may not hold. A further reported finding was that TCR beta sequences accurately predicted the HLA-A and HLA-B alleles for most subjects in the first cohort. In a later analysis, TCR association rates were found to vary across HLA loci, with the most associated TCRs seen for DRB1 alleles and the fewest for HLA-C alleles. According to a later genetic analysis, donors in an Asian-associated ancestry cluster had fewer N-insertions in productive TCRs than the approximately 670-donor mean. Several of the top co-occurrence clusters appeared to be linked to parvovirus B19, influenza, CMV and Epstein-Barr virus, according to a later analysis. In a later analysis, most CMV-associated TCR beta chains were found to appear HLA-restricted, with HLA associations seemingly driven largely by CMV exposure.

The cohort consisted of 670 or so healthy bone marrow donors. At the time of sampling, all cohort members were nominally healthy, though unrecorded immune exposures were likely present. The donor tested CMV seropositive, placing the donor among the approximately 290 seropositive members of the cohort. Each donor provided a peripheral blood sample, and peripheral blood mononuclear cells were used for TCR beta sequencing. Genomic DNA was extracted from the blood cell samples with the Qiagen DNeasy Blood Extraction Kit. Receptor amplification or capture employed the immunoSEQ multiplex PCR assay. For the multiplex PCR, a mixture combining 60 forward primers for TCR Vbeta segments and 13 reverse primers for TCR Jbeta segments was used. A multiplex PCR assay on genomic DNA amplified the CDR3 region of rearranged TCR beta genes. The Illumina HiSeq System was used to sequence the amplified TCR beta libraries as 87-base-pair reads. From the authors' description of their analysis: A later analysis tallied 80 million to 95 million unique TCR beta chains across the 640 or so repertoires, and some 10 million of those chains were shared by two or more donors. Raw reads were error-corrected and collapsed into unique sequences with a nearest-neighbor algorithm that merged closely related sequences to remove PCR and sequencing errors. V, D and J gene segments were assigned by aligning CDR3 sequences to IMGT reference sequences. For a sequence to be retained, a match of at least six nucleotides was required to both a V gene segment and a J gene segment. A rearrangement was called productive if the CDR3 had no stop codons and remained in frame with V and J, and every other rearrangement was called non-productive. Following IMGT convention, CDR3 was defined as the stretch from the second conserved V-encoded cysteine up to the conserved J-encoded phenylalanine. In an earlier analysis of around 640 of the donors, sequences lacking an unambiguous match to a single V gene segment were excluded. An earlier analysis of approximately 590 of the donors called V segments functional above 56.7% productive rearrangements and segregating when the between-donor standard deviation exceeded 5%. To diagnose cytomegalovirus status from the catalog of TCR beta chain sequences, a statistical classification framework was built. V and J gene assignment, in a later analysis, came from comparing TCR nucleotide sequences with IMGT/GENE-DB human TR gene sequences. A later analysis assigned CDR3 sequences and most-parsimonious VDJ recombination scenarios with the TCRdist pipeline. In a later analysis, every TCR beta chain was defined by the combination of its CDR3 amino acid sequence and its V-gene family, and reads without a unique V-gene family were dropped. In a later analysis, approximately 640 highly shared, low-generation-probability nucleotide sequences were removed to address suspected cross-contamination and a sequencing artifact. A later analysis calculated a clonal expansion index for each public chain from normalized within-repertoire ranks of inferred template counts. Generation probabilities in a later analysis came from a VDJ recombination model fitted to out-of-frame rearrangements, and those results were checked against IGoR. A later analysis scored TCR-TCR, TCR-HLA and TCR-CMV co-occurrence with hypergeometric tests, applying a repertoire-size bias correction to TCR pairs. To estimate false discovery rates, a later analysis permuted the HLA or CMV assignments 20 times. In a later analysis, co-occurring TCRs were grouped with DBSCAN, and TCRdist sequence similarity was added when clustering was performed within HLA-allele-positive subsets. Repertoires with fewer than 30,000 or more than 120,000 public chains, plus five repertoires with anomalous nucleotide sharing, were excluded from co-occurrence clustering. Held by TCRdb, this immuneACCESS table contains in-frame sequences only and omits some clones. Under half of the omission traces to an unresolved V gene where checked; the cause of the rest is unknown. V and J calls and clone size are those listed in that table; D and trimming were worked out from the DNA. This sample lists approximately 100,000 clones; over 9.5% were detected once. The leading ten clones occupy 5% to 6.5% of the sample.

This clone showed up just a few times. Its binding antigen is unknown. Base qualities were left out, and no much larger clone turns up one base away. CDR1 and CDR2 (MNHEY, SMNVEV) derive from the germline V gene (reference sequence). Spanning cysteine to phenylalanine, the CDR3 consists of 14 amino acids. Kept here is only the CDR3 DNA, which spans 42 bases and is read in frame from base 1. V loses 6 bases at its end and J loses 0 bases; junction bases beyond the gene matches: 4. This sequence originates from a man in his forties or fifties in good health and CMV-seropositive. The chain joins TRBV27 to TRBJ1-2; 7 bases in the middle match TRBD1. Sequenced material: PBMCs. This receptor carries the CDR3 CASSAGTANYGYTF. At the DNA level, the sequence is TGTGCCAGCAGCGCTGGGACAGCTAACTATGGCTACACCTTC.